The entry that follows covers one T cell receptor beta chain sequence. Germline assignment: CDR1 SEHNR and CDR2 FQNEAQ (reference sequence). With 3 bases clipped from V and 1 base from J, the junction kept 6 bases outside the gene matches. The CDR3 covers 16 residues. The entry originates in a study of blood T cell repertoires in COVID-19. Profiled with immunoSEQ multiplex PCR; TCRdb holds only in-frame clones, not every one. The sample includes hundreds of thousands of clones, roughly nine tenths of them seen just once. V gene TRBV7-9 combines with J gene TRBJ2-3; 8 nucleotides align to TRBD2. The sequenced sample was PBMCs or T cells enriched from blood (not recorded which). The clonotype was recovered from a man in his 60s who had recovered from COVID-19. The CDR3 reads CASSFTGTRGTDTQYF. In DNA, the CDR3 is TGTGCCAGCAGCTTTACAGGGACTAGGGGCACAGATACGCAGTATTTT. Full variable domain (outside the CDR3, taken from reference TRBV7-9 and TRBJ2-3): DTGVSQNPRHKITKRGQNVTFRCDPISEHNRLYWYRQTLGQGPEFLTYFQNEAQLEKSRLLSDRFSAERPKGSFSTLEIQRTEQGDSAMYLCASSFTGTRGTDTQYFGPGTRLTVL.